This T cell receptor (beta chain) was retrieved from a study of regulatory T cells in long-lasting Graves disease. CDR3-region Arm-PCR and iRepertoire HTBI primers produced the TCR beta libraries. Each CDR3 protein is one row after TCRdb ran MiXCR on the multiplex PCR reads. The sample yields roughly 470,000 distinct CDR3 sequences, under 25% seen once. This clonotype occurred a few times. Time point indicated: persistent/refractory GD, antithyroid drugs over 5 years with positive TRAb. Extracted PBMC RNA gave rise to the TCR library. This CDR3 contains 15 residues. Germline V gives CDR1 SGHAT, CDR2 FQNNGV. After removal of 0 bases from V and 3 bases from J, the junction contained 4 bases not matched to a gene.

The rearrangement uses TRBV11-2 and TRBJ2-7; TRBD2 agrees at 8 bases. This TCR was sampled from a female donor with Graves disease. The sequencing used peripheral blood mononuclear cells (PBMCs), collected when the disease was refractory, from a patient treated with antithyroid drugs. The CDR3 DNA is TGTGCCAGCAGCTTAGAGTCCGGGGGGGGCTACGAGCAGTACTTC. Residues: CASSLESGGGYEQYF.